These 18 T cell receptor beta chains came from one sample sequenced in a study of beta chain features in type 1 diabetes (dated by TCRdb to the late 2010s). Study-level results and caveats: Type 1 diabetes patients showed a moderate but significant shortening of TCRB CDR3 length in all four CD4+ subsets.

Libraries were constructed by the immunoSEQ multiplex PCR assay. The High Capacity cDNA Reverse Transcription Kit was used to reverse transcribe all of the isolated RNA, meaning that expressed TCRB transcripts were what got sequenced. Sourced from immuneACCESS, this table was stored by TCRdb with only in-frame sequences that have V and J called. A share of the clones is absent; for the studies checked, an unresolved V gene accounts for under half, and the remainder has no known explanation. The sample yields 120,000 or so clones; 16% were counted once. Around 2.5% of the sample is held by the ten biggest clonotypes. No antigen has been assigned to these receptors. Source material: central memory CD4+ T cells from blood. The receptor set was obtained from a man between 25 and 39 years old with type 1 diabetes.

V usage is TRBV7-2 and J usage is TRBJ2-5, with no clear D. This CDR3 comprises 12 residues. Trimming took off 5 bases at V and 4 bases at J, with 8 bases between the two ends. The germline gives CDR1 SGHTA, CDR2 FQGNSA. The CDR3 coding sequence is TGTGCCAGCAGCCCCTTTGGAGAGACCCAGTACTTC. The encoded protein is CASSPFGETQYF.

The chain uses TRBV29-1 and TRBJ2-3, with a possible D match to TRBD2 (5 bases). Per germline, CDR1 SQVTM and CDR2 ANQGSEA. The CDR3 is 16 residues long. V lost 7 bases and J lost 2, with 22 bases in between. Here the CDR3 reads CSGTGESRGDTDTQYF. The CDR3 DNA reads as TGCAGCGGCACCGGGGAATCCCGAGGAGACACAGATACGCAGTATTTT.

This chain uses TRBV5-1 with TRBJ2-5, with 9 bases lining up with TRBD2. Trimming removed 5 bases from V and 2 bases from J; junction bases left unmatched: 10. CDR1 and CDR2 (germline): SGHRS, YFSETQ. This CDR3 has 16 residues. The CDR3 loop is CASRDMTSGQQETQYF. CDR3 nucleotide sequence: TGCGCCAGCAGAGACATGACTAGCGGACAACAAGAGACCCAGTACTTC.

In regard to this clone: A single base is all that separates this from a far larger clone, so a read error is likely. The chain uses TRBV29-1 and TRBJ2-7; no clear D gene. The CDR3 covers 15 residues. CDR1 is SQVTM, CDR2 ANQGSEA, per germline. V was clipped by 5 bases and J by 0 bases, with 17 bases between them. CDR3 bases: TGCAGCGTTCCAACCAATCCCAGGAGCTCCTACGAGCAGTACTTC. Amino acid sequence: CSVPTNPRSSYEQYF.

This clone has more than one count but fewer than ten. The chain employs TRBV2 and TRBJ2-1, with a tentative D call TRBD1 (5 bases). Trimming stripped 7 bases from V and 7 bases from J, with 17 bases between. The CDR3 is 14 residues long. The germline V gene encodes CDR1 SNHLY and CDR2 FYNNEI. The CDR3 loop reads CASTLEGVKNEQFF. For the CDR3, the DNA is TGTGCCAGCACCCTGGAAGGGGTGAAAAATGAGCAGTTCTTC.

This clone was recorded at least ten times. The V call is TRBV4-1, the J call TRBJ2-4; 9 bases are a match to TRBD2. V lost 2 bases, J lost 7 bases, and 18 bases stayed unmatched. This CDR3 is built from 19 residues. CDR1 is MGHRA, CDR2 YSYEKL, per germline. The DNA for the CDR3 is TGCGCCAGCAGCCAAAGCACCCGCGGGGGGGCCGAGAAGAGGAACATTCAGTACTTC. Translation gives CASSQSTRGGAEKRNIQYF.

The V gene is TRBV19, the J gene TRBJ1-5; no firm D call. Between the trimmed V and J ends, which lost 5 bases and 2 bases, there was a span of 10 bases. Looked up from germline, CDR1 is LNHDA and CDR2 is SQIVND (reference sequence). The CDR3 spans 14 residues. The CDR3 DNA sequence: TGTGCCAGTAGTGTGGGGTTTGGCAATCAGCCCCAGCATTTT. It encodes CASSVGFGNQPQHF.

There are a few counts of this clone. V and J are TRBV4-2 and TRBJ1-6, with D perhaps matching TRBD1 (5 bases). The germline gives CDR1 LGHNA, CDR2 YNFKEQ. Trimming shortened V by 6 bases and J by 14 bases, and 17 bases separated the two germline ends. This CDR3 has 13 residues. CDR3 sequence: CASRRDRDHALHF. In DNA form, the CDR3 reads TGTGCCAGCAGACGGGACCGCGATCATGCCCTCCACTTT.

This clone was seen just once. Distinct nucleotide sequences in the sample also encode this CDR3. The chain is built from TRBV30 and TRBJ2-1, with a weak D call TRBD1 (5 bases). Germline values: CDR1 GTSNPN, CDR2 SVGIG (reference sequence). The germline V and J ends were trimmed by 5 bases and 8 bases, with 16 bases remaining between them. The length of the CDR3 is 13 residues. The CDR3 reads CAWALQGADEQFF. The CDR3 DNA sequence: TGTGCCTGGGCCCTACAAGGGGCGGATGAGCAGTTCTTC.

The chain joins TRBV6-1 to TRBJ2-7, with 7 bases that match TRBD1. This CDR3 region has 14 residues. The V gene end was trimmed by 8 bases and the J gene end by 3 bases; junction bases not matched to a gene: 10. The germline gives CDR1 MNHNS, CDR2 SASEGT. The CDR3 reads CASEGRRGFYEQYF. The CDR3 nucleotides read TGTGCCAGCGAAGGGCGCAGGGGGTTCTACGAGCAGTACTTC.

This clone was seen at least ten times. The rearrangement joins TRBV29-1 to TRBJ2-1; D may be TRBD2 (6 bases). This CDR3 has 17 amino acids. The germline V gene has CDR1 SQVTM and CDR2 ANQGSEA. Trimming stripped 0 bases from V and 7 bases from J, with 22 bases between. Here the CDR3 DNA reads TGCAGCGTTGAAGATTTTCGCTCACTAGCTGCGAGAAATGAGCAGTTCTTC. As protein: CSVEDFRSLAARNEQFF.

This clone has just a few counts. The CDR3 nucleotides read TGCGCCAGCAGCTCCTACAGCAACCAAGAGACCCAGTACTTC. Its protein product is CASSSYSNQETQYF. The chain combines TRBV5-1 with TRBJ2-5; D is ambiguous. V lost 3 bases to trimming and J lost 0 bases, with 9 bases between them. Germline V gives CDR1 SGHRS, CDR2 YFSETQ. There are 14 residues in the CDR3. The whole variable domain, remainder taken from reference TRBV5-1 and TRBJ2-5, is KAGVTQTPRYLIKTRGQQVTLSCSPISGHRSVSWYQQTPGQGLQFLFEYFSETQRNKGNFPGRFSGRQFSNSRSEMNVSTLELGDSALYLCASSSYSNQETQYFGPGTRLLVL.

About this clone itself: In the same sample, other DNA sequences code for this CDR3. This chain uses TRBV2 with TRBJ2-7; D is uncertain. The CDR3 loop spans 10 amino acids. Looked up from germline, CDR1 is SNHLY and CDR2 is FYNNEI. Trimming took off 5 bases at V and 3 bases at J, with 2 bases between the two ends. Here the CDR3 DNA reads TGTGCCAGCAGTAACTACGAGCAGTACTTC. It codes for CASSNYEQYF. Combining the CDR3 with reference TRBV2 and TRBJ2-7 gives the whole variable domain EPEVTQTPSHQVTQMGQEVILRCVPISNHLYFYWYRQILGQKVEFLVSFYNNEISEKSEIFDDQFSVERPDGSNFTLKIRSTKLEDSAMYFCASSNYEQYFGPGTRLTVT.

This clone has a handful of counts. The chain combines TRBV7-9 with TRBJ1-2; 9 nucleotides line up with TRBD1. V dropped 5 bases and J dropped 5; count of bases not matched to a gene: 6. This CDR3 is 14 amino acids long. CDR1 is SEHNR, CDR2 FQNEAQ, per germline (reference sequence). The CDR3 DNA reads TGTGCCAGCAGCCCAGCCGGGACAGGGTATGGCTACACCTTC. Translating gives CASSPAGTGYGYTF.

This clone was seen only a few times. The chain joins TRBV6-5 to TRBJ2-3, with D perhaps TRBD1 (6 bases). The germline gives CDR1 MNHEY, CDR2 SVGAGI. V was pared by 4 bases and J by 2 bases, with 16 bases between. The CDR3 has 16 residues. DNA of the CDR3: TGTGCCAGCAGTTTACCCCCGGGACACGACACAGATACGCAGTATTTT. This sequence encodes CASSLPPGHDTDTQYF.

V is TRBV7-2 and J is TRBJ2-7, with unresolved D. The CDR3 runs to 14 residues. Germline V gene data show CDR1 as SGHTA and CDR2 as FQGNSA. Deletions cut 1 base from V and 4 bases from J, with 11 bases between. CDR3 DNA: TGTGCCAGCAGCTTAGAGTCAGGCCCGTACGAGCAGTACTTC. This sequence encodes CASSLESGPYEQYF.

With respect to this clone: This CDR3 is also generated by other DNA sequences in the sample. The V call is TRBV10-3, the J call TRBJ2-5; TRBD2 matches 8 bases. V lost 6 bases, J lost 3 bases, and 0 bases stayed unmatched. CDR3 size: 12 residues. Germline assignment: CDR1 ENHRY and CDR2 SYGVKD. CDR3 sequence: CAISGREETQYF. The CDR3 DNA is TGTGCCATCAGCGGGAGGGAAGAGACCCAGTACTTC.

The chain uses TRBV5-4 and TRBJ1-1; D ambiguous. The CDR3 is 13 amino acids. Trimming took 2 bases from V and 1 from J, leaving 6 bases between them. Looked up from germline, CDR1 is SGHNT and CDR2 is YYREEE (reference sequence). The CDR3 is CASSFDANTEAFF. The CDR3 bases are TGTGCCAGCAGCTTTGACGCGAACACTGAAGCTTTCTTT.